This T cell receptor beta chain was retrieved from a study of spatial heterogeneity in lung cancer. Time point denoted: sample taken at primary tumor resection. From tumor, nontumor lung or frozen PBMC, whole RNA was taken unsorted for sequencing. Trimming shortened V by 6 bases and J by 1 base, and 9 bases separated the two germline ends. This CDR3 has 14 residues. Germline-derived CDR1 and CDR2 are MNHEY and SVGEGT. TCRdb recomputed calls from the 5' RACE reads with MiXCR, one row per CDR3 protein. The table shows around 75,000 distinct CDR3 sequences, with roughly 15% occurring only once. V gene TRBV6-2 or TRBV6-3 combines with J gene TRBJ2-2; maybe TRBD1 (6 bases). This sample comprised PBMCs, obtained at surgery. This receptor was obtained from a male donor with early-stage non-small cell lung cancer. CDR3 sequence reads: CASRPTGNTGELFF. CDR3 nucleotide sequence: TGTGCCAGCAGACCGACAGGGAACACCGGGGAGCTGTTTTTT.